The rows below give T cell receptor beta chains drawn from one sample of a study of blood T cell repertoires in COVID-19. Measured with immunoSEQ multiplex PCR; TCRdb has only the in-frame clones, and not every one. The sample includes roughly 410,000 clones, around 87% of them seen just once. The source material was peripheral blood. The receptors derive from a woman between 55 and 75 years old with COVID-19, enrolled during active disease. CDR3s include the opening cysteine and the closing phenylalanine or tryptophan. The D gene is left open where the match is weak. The size of a clone is reported for some rows only, either as once, few or many, or as a class for expanded clones.

j_gene,abundance,v_gene,d_gene,CDR3aa,CDR3nt
TRBJ1-2,-,TRBV7-8,-,CASSHRDMKGYTF,TGTGCCAGCAGCCACAGGGATATGAAGGGCTACACCTTC
TRBJ1-2,-,TRBV6-6,-,CASSPPTSAGSNYGYTF,TGTGCCAGCAGTCCCCCTACCTCGGCAGGGTCCAACTATGGCTACACCTTC
TRBJ2-7,-,TRBV30,TRBD1,CAWRTGIEQYF,TGTGCCTGGAGGACAGGGATTGAGCAGTACTTC
TRBJ1-2,-,TRBV7-9,-,CATQWPGRNYGYTF,TGTGCCACCCAGTGGCCAGGGCGGAACTATGGCTACACCTTC
TRBJ2-5,-,TRBV5-5,-,CASSLGIGGRAQETQYF,TGTGCCAGCAGCTTGGGTATTGGCGGGCGAGCCCAAGAGACCCAGTACTTC
TRBJ1-4,-,TRBV6-1,-,CASSELGAQGEKLFF,TGTGCCAGCAGTGAATTGGGGGCGCAGGGTGAAAAACTGTTTTTT
TRBJ1-1,-,TRBV3-1/TRBV3-2,-,CASSQEARPWKGAFF,TGTGCCAGCAGCCAAGAGGCAAGGCCCTGGAAGGGGGCTTTCTTT
TRBJ2-1,-,TRBV5-5,-,CASSLGPTSDEQFF,TGTGCCAGCAGCCTGGGCCCTACTTCCGATGAGCAGTTCTTC
TRBJ2-5,-,TRBV3-1/TRBV3-2,TRBD2,CASSQEWRGGRETQYF,TGTGCCAGCAGCCAAGAGTGGCGGGGGGGTAGGGAGACCCAGTACTTC
TRBJ2-5,-,TRBV27,TRBD2,CASSLSGGSQETQYF,TGTGCCAGCAGTTTATCGGGGGGGTCCCAAGAGACCCAGTACTTC
TRBJ1-4,-,TRBV27,-,CASSFGGPFANEKLFF,TGTGCCAGCAGTTTCGGAGGACCTTTTGCTAATGAAAAACTGTTTTTT
TRBJ1-6,-,TRBV5-4,TRBD1,CASSLGQGQGSYNSPLHF,TGTGCCAGCAGCTTGGGACAGGGGCAAGGGTCCTATAATTCACCCCTCCACTTT
TRBJ2-5,-,TRBV2,TRBD1,CASNVDRVLETQYF,TGTGCCAGCAATGTTGACAGGGTTCTTGAGACCCAGTACTTC
TRBJ2-4,once,TRBV20-1,-,CSAQGNIQYF,TGCAGTGCGCAGGGAAACATTCAGTACTTC
TRBJ1-5,-,TRBV7-9,TRBD1,CASSTGNEQGRQPQHF,TGTGCCAGCAGCACTGGTAATGAACAGGGGCGGCAGCCCCAGCATTTT
TRBJ2-7,-,TRBV5-1,TRBD1,CASSPRGTGASYEQYF,TGCGCCAGCAGCCCAAGAGGGACAGGAGCTTCCTACGAGCAGTACTTC
TRBJ2-7,-,TRBV7-3,-,CASSLTGNDRTYEQYF,TGTGCCAGCAGCTTAACGGGAAACGACAGGACCTACGAGCAGTACTTC
TRBJ2-3,-,TRBV19,-,CASSLPRGQDTQYF,TGTGCCAGTAGCCTACCTCGGGGACAAGATACGCAGTATTTT
TRBJ2-1,-,TRBV7-8,-,CASSLSASYNEQFF,TGTGCCAGCAGCTTAAGCGCGTCATACAATGAGCAGTTCTTC
TRBJ2-2,-,TRBV9,TRBD1,CASSAQGATGELFF,TGTGCCAGCAGCGCCCAGGGGGCAACCGGGGAGCTGTTTTTT
TRBJ1-1,-,TRBV7-9,TRBD1,CASSFGTGNTEAFF,TGTGCCAGCAGCTTCGGGACAGGGAACACTGAAGCTTTCTTT
TRBJ1-3,-,TRBV6-5,-,CASRRDSGSGNTIYF,TGTGCCAGCAGGCGCGACTCTGGCTCTGGAAACACCATATATTTT
TRBJ2-2,-,TRBV3-1/TRBV3-2,TRBD2,CASSHPTSGNGELFF,TGTGCCAGCAGCCATCCGACTAGCGGCAACGGGGAGCTGTTTTTT
TRBJ2-7,-,TRBV28,-,CASSLSPRAYEQYF,TGTGCCAGCAGTTTAAGTCCTCGGGCCTACGAGCAGTACTTC
TRBJ2-7,-,TRBV11-2,-,CASSATNYEQYF,TGTGCCAGCAGCGCGACTAACTACGAGCAGTACTTC
TRBJ1-2,-,TRBV11-2,-,CASSLVGPEGGYTF,TGTGCCAGCAGCTTAGTCGGCCCGGAGGGAGGCTACACCTTC
TRBJ2-6,few,TRBV9,-,CASSVVGAGANVLTF,TGTGCCAGCAGCGTAGTCGGGGCTGGGGCCAACGTCCTGACTTTC
TRBJ2-1,once,TRBV5-1,-,CASSPMLGGPNEQFF,TGCGCCAGCAGCCCAATGTTAGGGGGTCCGAATGAGCAGTTCTTC
TRBJ1-6,few,TRBV6-5,-,CASSRKAGLNSPLHF,TGTGCCAGCAGCCGAAAAGCGGGACTGAATTCACCCCTCCACTTT
TRBJ1-2,-,TRBV7-9,-,CASSLMVRAGSVAEYGYTF,TGTGCCAGCAGCTTAATGGTTCGGGCAGGGTCAGTCGCCGAGTATGGCTACACCTTC
TRBJ2-1,-,TRBV11-2,-,CASSSLSGNEQFF,TGTGCCAGCAGCTCCCTTAGTGGCAATGAGCAGTTCTTC
TRBJ2-7,-,TRBV12-3/TRBV12-4,TRBD1,CASRATGNGEQYF,TGTGCCAGCAGAGCGACAGGGAACGGCGAGCAGTACTTC
TRBJ1-2,-,TRBV19,-,CASSTDRNYGYTF,TGTGCCAGTAGTACTGACAGGAACTATGGCTACACCTTC
TRBJ2-5,-,TRBV5-4,-,CASSLQETQYF,TGTGCCAGCAGCCTCCAAGAGACCCAGTACTTC
TRBJ2-1,-,TRBV29-1,TRBD2,CSVGGGLGNEQFF,TGCAGCGTTGGGGGGGGTCTGGGCAATGAGCAGTTCTTC
TRBJ1-4,-,TRBV28,TRBD1,CASSLGGQGGEKLFF,TGTGCCAGCAGTTTAGGGGGACAGGGAGGGGAAAAACTGTTTTTT
TRBJ1-6,-,TRBV7-9,TRBD1,CASSLRGQRNSPLHF,TGTGCCAGCAGCTTAAGGGGACAGAGAAATTCACCCCTCCACTTT
TRBJ2-5,-,TRBV6-5,-,CASQATRETQYF,TGTGCCAGCCAAGCGACTAGAGAGACCCAGTACTTC
TRBJ1-1,-,TRBV12-3/TRBV12-4,-,CASSTRTPTEAFF,TGTGCCAGCAGTACCCGGACTCCCACTGAAGCTTTCTTT
TRBJ2-2,-,TRBV5-4,-,CASSIRTGGGTGELFF,TGTGCCAGCAGCATAAGAACAGGGGGGGGCACCGGGGAGCTGTTTTTT
TRBJ2-5,-,TRBV5-4,-,CASSSRQEETQYF,TGTGCCAGCAGCTCCCGACAGGAAGAGACCCAGTACTTC
TRBJ1-2,-,TRBV4-1,-,CASSQDTRTVGNYGYTF,TGCGCCAGCAGCCAAGATACTAGAACAGTCGGTAACTATGGCTACACCTTC
TRBJ1-2,-,TRBV19,TRBD1,CASSDAGQGVYGYTF,TGTGCCAGTAGTGACGCGGGACAGGGGGTCTATGGCTACACCTTC
TRBJ1-2,-,TRBV3-1/TRBV3-2,-,CASSFLLGGRPYGYTF,TGTGCCAGCAGCTTCCTCCTCGGGGGGAGGCCATATGGCTACACCTTC
TRBJ1-5,-,TRBV18,-,CASSQGGVENQPQHF,TGTGCCAGCTCACAAGGGGGGGTGGAAAATCAGCCCCAGCATTTT